This T cell receptor (beta chain) was identified during a study of T cell changes during pregnancy in multiple sclerosis. The CDR3 has 15 residues. The J segment lost 5 bases and the V segment lost 4 bases, leaving 9 bases of the junction unmatched. CDR1 is SGHDN and CDR2 is FVKESK in the germline V gene. Data came from immunoSEQ multiplex PCR; TCRdb stores just in-frame clones and leaves some out. The data hold about 73,000 clones, with about 90% observed a single time. The rearrangement links TRBV14 to TRBJ1-2; TRBD1 agrees at 8 bases. This specimen was peripheral blood, taken after pregnancy. The clonotype comes from a female donor in good health, enrolled as a control in a pregnancy study. Here the CDR3 DNA reads TGTGCCAGCAGCCCCTCTCCGGGACAGGCGTATGGCTACACCTTC. It translates to CASSPSPGQAYGYTF.